This TCR beta chain was identified in a study of cytomegalovirus exposure and HLA in healthy donors (dated 2017 in TCRdb). For the study in its entirety: In an earlier analysis of some 550 of the donors, about 270 Gb of sequence data and some 100 million unique TCR beta sequences from about 180 million T cells were reported. Roughly 300 gigabases of sequencing data and roughly 90 million unique TCR sequences were included in an early release covering 550 to 800 HLA-typed donors. Among the roughly 400 genotyped donors, 81% belonged to the genetic ancestry cluster associated with self-reported Caucasian donors. The aim of the study was to test whether cataloging public T cell receptors could identify signatures of past pathogen exposure. Using immunosequencing, the study profiled T cell repertoires from 500 to 800 subjects and related those repertoires to cytomegalovirus serostatus. Besides the first cohort of roughly 660 subjects, a separate validation cohort made up of over 100 different subjects was used. To predict cytomegalovirus infection status, the study brought together high-throughput TCR immunosequencing, statistical association of individual TCRs with disease status, and machine learning. To study patterns of TCR occurrence, a later analysis re-analyzed previously published TCR beta repertoires from several hundred donors and added high-resolution HLA genotyping. Rather than using new phenotypic data, the later analysis identified candidate immune exposures from TCR beta sequences and from how often those sequences occurred across donors. An earlier analysis of approximately 500 of the donors applied high-throughput TCR beta sequencing to assess whether each TCR beta V gene segment acted as functional or pseudogenic. Donor age, sex, ethnicity and CMV serostatus were compiled alongside the repertoire data. A later genetic analysis took genome-wide SNP genotypes for about three fifths of the 666 donors and used that subset as a discovery cohort. Every repertoire in the discovery cohort had been generated on one and the same sequencing platform. HLA typing included class I and class II loci at four-digit resolution. Typing coverage varied by locus: roughly 620-640 donors for A, B, C, DRB1 and DQB1; 522 for DQA1; about 590 for DPA1; 450 to 480 for DPB1. A few DR-DQ haplotypes were treated as single units for association and clustering because of strong linkage in the cohort. On average, 235,054 unique TCR beta nucleotide sequences were sequenced per donor among 398 genotyped donors of the cohort, with roughly 18% of those sequences being non-productive.

Libraries were built with the immunoSEQ multiplex PCR assay. A mixture of 60 forward primers for TCR Vbeta segments and 13 reverse primers for TCR Jbeta segments was used in the multiplex PCR. The CDR3 region of rearranged TCR beta genes was amplified from genomic DNA with a multiplex PCR assay. The amplified TCR beta libraries were sequenced on the Illumina HiSeq System as 87-base-pair reads. The authors processed their data as follows. Across the roughly 670 repertoires, a later analysis counted 60 million to 90 million unique TCR beta chains, roughly 11 million of which were shared by at least two donors. A nearest-neighbor algorithm error-corrected the raw reads and collapsed the reads into unique sequences, merging closely related sequences to remove PCR and sequencing errors. CDR3 sequences were aligned to IMGT reference sequences to assign V, D and J gene segments. Each retained sequence needed at least a six-nucleotide match to both a V gene segment and a J gene segment. Rearrangements were classified as productive when the CDR3 lacked stop codons and remained in frame with V and J, and all other rearrangements were classified as non-productive. Following IMGT convention, CDR3 was defined as the stretch from the second conserved V-encoded cysteine to the conserved J-encoded phenylalanine. In an earlier analysis of just under 600 of the donors, sequences lacking an unambiguous match to a single V gene segment were excluded. An earlier analysis of about 600 of the donors called V segments functional above 56.7% productive rearrangements and segregating when the between-donor standard deviation exceeded 5%. A statistical classification framework was built to diagnose cytomegalovirus status from the catalog of TCR beta chain sequences. V and J gene assignment, in a later analysis, came from comparing TCR nucleotide sequences with IMGT/GENE-DB human TR gene sequences. A later analysis assigned CDR3 sequences and most-parsimonious VDJ recombination scenarios with the TCRdist pipeline. In a later analysis, each TCR beta chain was defined by its CDR3 amino acid sequence together with its V-gene family, and reads without a unique V-gene family were excluded. As a way to deal with suspected cross-contamination and a sequencing artifact, a later analysis dropped hundreds of nucleotide sequences that were highly shared and had low generation probability. In a later analysis, a clonal expansion index was calculated for each public chain from normalized within-repertoire ranks of inferred template counts. In a later analysis, generation probabilities were computed using a VDJ recombination model fitted to out-of-frame rearrangements, and the results were checked against IGoR. In a later analysis, TCR-TCR, TCR-HLA and TCR-CMV co-occurrence was scored with hypergeometric tests, and a repertoire-size bias correction was applied to TCR pairs. In a later analysis, false discovery rates were estimated by permuting HLA or CMV assignments 20 times. In a later analysis, co-occurring TCRs were grouped using DBSCAN, and TCRdist sequence similarity was added for clustering within HLA-allele-positive subsets. Repertoires with fewer than 30,000 or more than 120,000 public chains were left out of co-occurrence clustering, as were about 5 repertoires with anomalous nucleotide sharing. Held by TCRdb, this immuneACCESS table contains in-frame sequences only and omits some clones. Under half of the omission traces to an unresolved V gene where checked; the cause of the rest is unknown. V and J calls and clone size are copied from that table; D and trimming were computed from the DNA. The sample table records 160,000 or so clones; around 80% of these occur just once. Roughly 9% of the sample comes from the top ten.

Points the paper makes about the study in general: Because HLA typing was unavailable for some donors at each locus, only the typed subset was used in association tests. Across donors, most TCR sequences were observed very rarely, whereas some public TCRs were present in many individuals. The study gave a list of under 200 TCR beta chains associated with cytomegalovirus. Linkage disequilibrium might explain the correlated functional status among segregating V segments, but an unknown experimental factor could not be ruled out. Some IMGT-functional V segments, including TRBV6-2 and TRBV6-3, could not be distinguished by the 87-base-pair reads and were therefore excluded. The authors suggested that the approach could potentially be extended to other disease states and immunological phenotypes. A group of highly shared sequence variants was considered likely to be a technical artifact of the sequencing pipeline. This cohort had only TCR beta chains sequenced, and the lack of alpha or paired-chain data limited which features could be detected. Compared with equally common non-associated chains, HLA-associated TCR beta chains in a later analysis were more clonally expanded and had lower generation probabilities. According to a later analysis, TCR association rates differed among HLA loci, with DRB1 alleles showing the most associated TCRs and HLA-C alleles showing the fewest. A further reported finding was that TCR beta sequences accurately predicted the HLA-A and HLA-B alleles for most subjects in the first cohort. Three of the identified cytomegalovirus-associated TCR beta chains were confirmed in vitro to be specific for cytomegalovirus antigens. In an earlier analysis of around 500 of the donors, most TCR beta V segments appeared in productive rearrangements about 87% or about 30% of the time, broadly matching IMGT annotations. In both the original and validation cohorts, the classifier was reported to diagnose cytomegalovirus status with high specificity and sensitivity. V-gene and J-gene trimming of TCR beta chains was associated with a missense DCLRE1C variant in a later genetic analysis, and the association was replicated in an independent cohort. The only immune exposure information available for the cohort was CMV serostatus. The earlier analysis of approximately 560 of the donors excluded around 17 rarely observed V segments, including chromosome 9 orphons, because counts were too low. In a later analysis, several top co-occurrence clusters were reported to appear linked to parvovirus B19, influenza, CMV and Epstein-Barr virus. A later analysis found that most CMV-associated TCR beta chains appeared HLA-restricted, with HLA associations seemingly driven largely by CMV exposure. Sequencing depth was assumed to be roughly uniform across donors in the presence/absence analyses, though that assumption may not hold. Strong co-occurrence of HLA alleles, especially DR and DQ, made assigning TCR associations to individual alleles difficult. A later genetic analysis reported fewer N-insertions in productive TCRs among donors in an Asian-associated ancestry cluster than the roughly 650-donor mean. A later analysis associated some 17,000 TCR beta sequences with specific HLA alleles at a false discovery rate of 0.05.

This clone was recorded a few times. The antigen it recognizes is unknown. One end of the junction is discordant with germline, which a read error may explain. In total, over 600 healthy bone marrow donors made up the cohort. Cohort members were all nominally healthy when sampled, although unrecorded immune exposures were likely present. The donor tested CMV seropositive, placing the donor among the roughly 270 seropositive members of the cohort. A peripheral blood sample was provided by each donor, and peripheral blood mononuclear cells were used for TCR beta sequencing. Genomic DNA extraction from the blood cell samples was performed with the Qiagen DNeasy Blood Extraction Kit. Its CDR3 holds 14 amino acids, cysteine through phenylalanine. Left in the record is the CDR3 DNA by itself, 42 bases read in frame from the first base. From a lookup of the germline V gene, CDR1 and CDR2 are SGHRS and YFSETQ.

Sequenced: PBMCs. The rearranged segments are TRBV5-1 and TRBJ1-4; the D gene lacks a confident call. The TCR sequence derives from a man aged 18 to 30 in good health and CMV-seropositive. This receptor has the CDR3 CASSPVNPKEKLFF. DNA sequence: TGCGCCAGCAGCCCCGTGAATCCTAAAGAAAAACTGTTTTTT.